Below are 11 T cell receptor beta chains sequenced from a single sample in a study of cytomegalovirus exposure and HLA in healthy donors. The PCR ran on 60 Vbeta and 13 Jbeta primers. Data came from immunoSEQ multiplex PCR; TCRdb stores just in-frame clones and leaves some out. Here the sample spans about 180,000 clones, around 80% being singletons. The sample consisted of PBMCs. The receptors were gathered from a boy aged 2 to 10 in good health and CMV-seronegative.

The sample holds a few counts of this clone. The rearrangement uses TRBV5-1 and TRBJ2-1; TRBD2 matches at 11 bases. The CDR3 sequence is 15 residues long. With 4 bases clipped from V and 6 bases from J, the junction kept 6 bases outside the gene matches. Germline V gene data show CDR1 as SGHRS and CDR2 as YFSETQ. This CDR3 reads CASSQLAGDGNEQFF. The CDR3 DNA sequence: TGCGCCAGCAGCCAACTAGCGGGGGATGGCAATGAGCAGTTCTTC.

Here the CDR3 DNA reads TGTGCCAGCAGTTTGCGTGGCAGGGGGCTCACTAATGAAAAACTGTTTTTT. This translates into CASSLRGRGLTNEKLFF. The chain couples TRBV28 to TRBJ1-4, with 8 bases aligning to TRBD1. The CDR3 length is 17 residues. Per the germline V gene, CDR1 is MDHEN and CDR2 is SYDVKM. Germline trimming cut 3 bases from V and 2 bases from J; bases unmatched to any gene: 8.

In nucleotides, the CDR3 is TGTGCCAGCAGGGGGAGCCGGGACAGGGGCCAAGAGACCCAGTACTTC. Amino acid sequence: CASRGSRDRGQETQYF. The chain joins TRBV11-2 to TRBJ2-5; 10 bases map to TRBD1. The junction had 8 bases not matched to a gene; V was cut back by 6 bases and J by 1 base. The CDR3 length is 16 residues. Germline V CDR1 and CDR2: SGHAT, FQNNGV.

This clone turned up a few times. The rearrangement links TRBV5-1 to TRBJ1-1; 8 nucleotides line up with TRBD1. V shed 4 bases and J 4 bases; nucleotides not matched to a gene: 6. In germline, CDR1 is SGHRS, CDR2 YFSETQ. CDR3 size: 14 residues. The CDR3 DNA follows: TGCGCCAGCAGCCCATCAACAGGGGGCACTGAAGCTTTCTTT. Amino acids: CASSPSTGGTEAFF.

The CDR3 DNA reads as TGTGCCACCAGCAGAGGAGGGGACACCTACGAGCAGTACTTC. This translates into CATSRGGDTYEQYF. V and J are TRBV15 and TRBJ2-7; TRBD1 might be the D (6 bases). There are 14 residues in the CDR3. Trimming removed 1 base at V and 2 bases at J, with 9 bases between. CDR1 is LNHNV, CDR2 YYDKDF, per germline (reference sequence).

The chain links TRBV11-2 to TRBJ2-3; TRBD1 agrees at 8 bases. This CDR3 is 15 amino acids long. Germline CDR1 reads SGHAT; CDR2 reads FQNNGV. Trimming took 3 bases from V and 1 from J; bases not matched to a gene: 3. In DNA form, the CDR3 reads TGTGCCAGCAGCTTCCCGACAGGGGGCACAGATACGCAGTATTTT. This gives the protein CASSFPTGGTDTQYF.

The CDR3 DNA is TGTGCCAGCAGCCCGGCCCTAGCGGGAGGGAACTCCTACAATGAGCAGTTCTTC. Protein sequence: CASSPALAGGNSYNEQFF. The chain recombines TRBV11-1 with TRBJ2-1; 12 positions agree with TRBD2. J lost 0 bases, V lost 5 bases, and 8 bases had no gene match. The germline gives CDR1 SGHAT, CDR2 FQDESV (reference sequence). The CDR3 extends over 18 amino acids. Full variable domain (rest looked up from reference TRBV11-1 and TRBJ2-1): EAEVAQSPRYKITEKSQAVAFWCDPISGHATLYWYRQILGQGPELLVQFQDESVVDDSQLPKDRFSAERLKGVDSTLKIQPAELGDSAMYLCASSPALAGGNSYNEQFFGPGTRLTVL.

The chain is built from TRBV6-1 and TRBJ1-2; a weak D match, TRBD1 (6 bases). This CDR3 is 13 amino acids long. Germline CDR1 is MNHNS and CDR2 is SASEGT. Trimming removed 8 bases at V and 5 bases at J, with 15 bases between. The CDR3 DNA sequence: TGTGCCAGCCGGGACAATCATAGTTATGGCTACACCTTC. This sequence encodes CASRDNHSYGYTF.

This chain joins TRBV2 and TRBJ2-7; D gene uncertain. Germline CDR1 reads SNHLY; CDR2 reads FYNNEI. The CDR3 has 13 residues. V was cut by 4 bases and J by 7 bases, with 14 bases left in between. The CDR3 reads CASSVNGLEEQYV. The CDR3 coding sequence is TGTGCCAGCAGTGTGAACGGTTTAGAGGAGCAGTACGTC.

The CDR3 is CASSEGGSSAQHF. The CDR3 DNA follows: TGTGCCAGCAGTGAAGGGGGCTCTTCAGCCCAGCATTTT. V gene TRBV6-1 combines with J gene TRBJ1-5, with a tentative D call TRBD1 (5 bases). Germline V gene sequence: CDR1 MNHNS, CDR2 SASEGT. The CDR3 totals 13 residues. V shed 1 base and J shed 11 bases, with 12 bases lying between them.

This clone was seen a handful of times. The V call is TRBV13, the J call TRBJ1-1, with 9 bases lining up with TRBD1. This CDR3 contains 14 residues. Trimming cost V 4 bases and J 3 bases; bases outside gene matches: 3. Germline V gene data show CDR1 as PRHDT and CDR2 as FYEKMQ (reference sequence). DNA for the CDR3: TGTGCCAGCAGCTCTTGGACAGGGGACACTGAAGCTTTCTTT. Residues: CASSSWTGDTEAFF.